This TCR beta chain was identified during a study of OX40 agonist ivuxolimab in advanced cancers. The CDR3 is 15 residues long. CDR1 and CDR2 from the germline V gene are PRHDT and FYEKMQ (reference sequence). V was clipped by 0 bases and J by 5 bases; unmatched bases: 4. Blood sampling took place at baseline, cycle 4 day 1, and cycle 7 day 1. The table came from immunoSEQ multiplex PCR; TCRdb's copy has only in-frame clones and leaves some out. The sample has some 90,000 clones, more than 85% seen once; the top ten hold approximately 3.6%. The sequence came from an adult with an advanced solid tumor such as melanoma, head and neck, liver or kidney cancer. V usage is TRBV13 and J usage is TRBJ2-7; 10 nucleotides agree with TRBD1. Sequenced here: CD4+ or CD8+ T cells sorted from blood, sampled in a trial of the OX40 agonist ivuxolimab. CDR3 protein: CASSLGPTGGDEQYF. DNA of the CDR3: TGTGCCAGCAGCTTAGGCCCGACAGGGGGCGACGAGCAGTACTTC.